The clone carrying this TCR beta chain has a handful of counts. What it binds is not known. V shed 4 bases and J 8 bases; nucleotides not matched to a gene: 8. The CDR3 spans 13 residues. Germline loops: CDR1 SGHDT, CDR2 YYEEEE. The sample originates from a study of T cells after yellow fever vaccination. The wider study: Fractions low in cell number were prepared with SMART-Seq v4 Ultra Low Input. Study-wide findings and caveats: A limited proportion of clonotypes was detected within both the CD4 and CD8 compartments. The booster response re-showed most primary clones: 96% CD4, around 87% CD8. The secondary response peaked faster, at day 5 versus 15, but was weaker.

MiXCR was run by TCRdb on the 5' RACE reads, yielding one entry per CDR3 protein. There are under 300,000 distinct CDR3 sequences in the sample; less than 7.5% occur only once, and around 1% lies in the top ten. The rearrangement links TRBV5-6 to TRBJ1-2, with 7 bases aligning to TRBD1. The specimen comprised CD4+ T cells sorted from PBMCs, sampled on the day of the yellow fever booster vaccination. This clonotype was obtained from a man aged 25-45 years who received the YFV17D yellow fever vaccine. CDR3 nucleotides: TGTGCCAGCAGCCGAGGGACAGAGGGGGGCTACACCTTC. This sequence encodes CASSRGTEGGYTF.